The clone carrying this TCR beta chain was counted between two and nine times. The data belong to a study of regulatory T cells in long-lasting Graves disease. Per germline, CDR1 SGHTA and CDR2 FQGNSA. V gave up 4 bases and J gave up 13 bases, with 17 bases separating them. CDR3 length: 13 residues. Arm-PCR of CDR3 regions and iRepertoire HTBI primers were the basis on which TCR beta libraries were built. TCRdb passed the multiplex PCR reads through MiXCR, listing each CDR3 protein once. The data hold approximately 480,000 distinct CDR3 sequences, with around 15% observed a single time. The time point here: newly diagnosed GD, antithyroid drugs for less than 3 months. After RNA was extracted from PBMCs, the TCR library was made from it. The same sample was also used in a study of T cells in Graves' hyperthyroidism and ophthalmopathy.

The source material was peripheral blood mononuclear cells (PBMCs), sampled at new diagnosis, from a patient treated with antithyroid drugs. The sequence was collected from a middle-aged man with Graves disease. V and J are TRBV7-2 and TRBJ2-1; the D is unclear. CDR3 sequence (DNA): TGTGCCAGCAGCTCCCATTTTGCGAAGGGTCAGTTCTTC. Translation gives CASSSHFAKGQFF.